This T cell receptor beta chain was documented in a study of shared clonotypes between healthy human individuals. Assay used: immunoSEQ multiplex PCR; TCRdb lists only in-frame clones, some missing. The sample comprises about 1 million clones, around 75% of which are singletons, and roughly 1.5% rests with the top ten. The germline gives CDR1 MNHEY, CDR2 SMNVEV (reference sequence). V gave up 5 bases and J gave up 7 bases; unmatched junction bases: 10. The CDR3 is 14 residues long. The sequenced sample was memory CD4+ T cells sorted from blood. Subset meaning: CD45RA-negative fraction. This receptor was taken from a man aged 18-30 years in good health. The rearrangement uses TRBV27 and TRBJ2-7; 8 bases agree with TRBD1. CDR3 loop: CASSRQGSPGEQYF. CDR3 in DNA: TGTGCCAGCAGTCGACAGGGGTCGCCGGGGGAGCAGTACTTC.